These 23 T cell receptor beta chains were all obtained from the same sample, sequenced in a study of shared clonotypes between healthy human individuals. Produced via immunoSEQ multiplex PCR; TCRdb's table is partial and in-frame only. Among about 2.4 million clones listed, over 85% were seen once. The sequenced sample consisted of naive CD4+ T cells from PBMCs. Subset meaning: CD45RA+ positively selected. These receptors all stem from a man aged 18 to 30 in good health. Some clones in this sample may be carry-over from other donors' samples.

V is TRBV5-1 and J is TRBJ1-2; D gene ambiguous. The germline V and J ends were trimmed by 0 bases and 5 bases, with 14 bases remaining between them. Germline-derived CDR1 and CDR2 are SGHRS and YFSETQ. This CDR3 has 15 amino acids. This CDR3 is CASSLVFGRRYGYTF. The CDR3 nucleotides are TGCGCCAGCAGCTTGGTCTTTGGCAGAAGGTATGGCTACACCTTC.

This chain connects TRBV18 to TRBJ1-3; unclear D gene. The CDR3 is 15 residues long. Germline CDR1 and CDR2: KGHSH and LQKENI. Trimming took off 3 bases at V and 4 bases at J, with 13 bases between the two ends. The CDR3 spells CASSPMTERGNTIYF. The CDR3 nucleotides are TGTGCCAGCTCACCTATGACGGAACGAGGAAACACCATATATTTT.

A remark on this clone: This CDR3 is also generated by other DNA sequences in the sample. V is TRBV7-8 and J is TRBJ2-7, with 13 bases fitting TRBD2. The CDR3 extends over 15 amino acids. In germline, CDR1 is SGHVS, CDR2 FQNEAQ. V trimming: 4 bases; J trimming: 4 bases; junction bases outside the gene matches: 4. In DNA, the CDR3 is TGTGCCAGCAGCTCCCGACTAGCGGGAGGTTACGAGCAGTACTTC. Amino acid sequence: CASSSRLAGGYEQYF.

The chain uses TRBV5-4 and TRBJ2-6; the D gene is possibly TRBD2 (6 bases). The germline gives CDR1 SGHNT, CDR2 YYREEE (reference sequence). This CDR3 is 18 amino acids long. V was clipped by 0 bases and J by 0 bases, with 13 bases between them. Written as DNA, the CDR3 is TGTGCCAGCAGCTTGGGGGGCGGGATGAGCTCTGGGGCCAACGTCCTGACTTTC. Amino acid sequence: CASSLGGGMSSGANVLTF. Based on the CDR3 plus reference TRBV5-4 and TRBJ2-6, the full variable domain is ETGVTQSPTHLIKTRGQQVTLRCSSQSGHNTVSWYQQALGQGPQFIFQYYREEENGRGNFPPRFSGLQFPNYSSELNVNALELDDSALYLCASSLGGGMSSGANVLTFGAGSRLTVL.

This clone appeared once. The rearrangement uses TRBV18 and TRBJ2-7, with D uncertain. Between the trimmed V and J ends, which lost 4 bases and 5 bases, there was a span of 12 bases. This CDR3 region has 13 residues. CDR1 is KGHSH, CDR2 LQKENI, per germline. The CDR3 region is CASSQDKVDEQYF. As DNA, the CDR3 is TGTGCCAGCTCACAAGACAAGGTGGACGAGCAGTACTTC.

This chain uses TRBV30 with TRBJ1-1, with a weak D call TRBD1 (6 bases). Trimming removed 2 bases from V and 3 bases from J, with 13 bases in between. The CDR3 sequence is 14 residues long. The V gene's germline CDR1 is GTSNPN and CDR2 SVGIG (reference sequence). The CDR3 DNA sequence: TGTGCCTGGAGTAGGGGGGGTGGAGACACTGAAGCTTTCTTT. It encodes CAWSRGGGDTEAFF.

V gene TRBV2 combines with J gene TRBJ1-4; maybe TRBD1 (6 bases). The V end was cut by 7 bases, the J end by 0 bases, with 12 bases between. The CDR3 loop spans 15 amino acids. Germline-derived CDR1 and CDR2 are SNHLY and FYNNEI. In nucleotides, the CDR3 is TGTGCCAGCAAAGGGAACAGGGCAACTAATGAAAAACTGTTTTTT. As protein: CASKGNRATNEKLFF.

The V gene is TRBV27, the J gene TRBJ1-6, with 7 bases lining up with TRBD1. The CDR3 consists of 14 residues. From germline, CDR1 is MNHEY and CDR2 SMNVEV (reference sequence). V lost 4 bases and J lost 8; bases outside the gene matches: 5. DNA of the CDR3: TGTGCCAGCAGTTCCGACAGGGTGGATTCACCCCTCCACTTT. It translates to CASSSDRVDSPLHF.

The V call is TRBV28, the J call TRBJ1-2, with D uncertain. Trimming left V 2 bases short and J 7 bases short, with 5 bases between. The CDR3 has 11 residues. CDR1 is MDHEN and CDR2 is SYDVKM in the germline V gene. The CDR3 DNA reads as TGTGCCAGCAGTTTAGACACTGGCTACACCTTC. This sequence encodes CASSLDTGYTF.

This sequence joins TRBV28 and TRBJ1-2; D gene unclear. The germline V and J ends were trimmed by 8 bases and 2 bases, with 12 bases remaining between them. The length of the CDR3 is 13 residues. The germline V gene encodes CDR1 MDHEN and CDR2 SYDVKM. CDR3 sequence reads: CASAPTGNYGYTF. DNA of the CDR3: TGTGCCAGCGCACCAACGGGGAACTATGGCTACACCTTC.

This clone was observed once. This sequence joins TRBV5-5 and TRBJ2-5, with D maybe TRBD1 (6 bases). CDR1 and CDR2 from the germline V gene are SGHKS and YYEKEE (reference sequence). Between the trimmed V and J ends, which lost 2 bases and 1 base, there was a span of 9 bases. This CDR3 has 14 residues. The CDR3 sequence is CASSFWDIQETQYF. The CDR3 nucleotides are TGTGCCAGCAGCTTTTGGGACATCCAAGAGACCCAGTACTTC.

The V and J genes are TRBV5-4 and TRBJ2-1; D possibly corresponds to TRBD2 (5 bases). CDR3 length: 16 residues. Trimming cost V 4 bases and J 0 bases, with 14 bases left between them. Germline V lookup: CDR1 SGHNT, CDR2 YYREEE (reference sequence). CDR3 DNA: TGTGCCAGCAGCGCCGACTACCCGAGCTCCTACAATGAGCAGTTCTTC. This gives the protein CASSADYPSSYNEQFF.

This chain links TRBV28 with TRBJ2-7; TRBD2 is a possible D gene (6 bases). Per the germline V gene, CDR1 is MDHEN and CDR2 is SYDVKM. CDR3 length: 15 residues. The V end lost 7 bases, the J end lost 1 base, and 17 bases lay between the germline ends. Here the CDR3 DNA reads TGTGCCAGCACTTCTTTCGGGGGAGAGTCCTACGAGCAGTACTTC. Translation gives CASTSFGGESYEQYF.

The rearrangement uses TRBV4-3 and TRBJ2-7, with 7 positions matching TRBD2. Germline V gene lookup returns CDR1 LGHNA and CDR2 YSLEER. The junction had 10 bases not matched to a gene; V was cut back by 3 bases and J by 5 bases. The CDR3 length is 15 residues. The CDR3 DNA sequence: TGCGCCAGCAGCCACCGCGGGAGAGGTGAGGACGAGCAGTACTTC. Protein sequence: CASSHRGRGEDEQYF.

The gene calls are TRBV6-5 and TRBJ1-1; a weak D match, TRBD1 (6 bases). The CDR3 loop spans 14 amino acids. Germline CDR1 reads MNHEY; CDR2 reads SVGAGI. With 0 bases removed from V and 6 bases from J, the gap between germline ends came to 11 bases. CDR3 sequence reads: CASSYSTGWSEAFF. CDR3 DNA: TGTGCCAGCAGTTACTCCACAGGGTGGTCTGAAGCTTTCTTT.

This clone appeared a single time. V is TRBV10-2 and J is TRBJ1-5; a possible D gene is TRBD1 (5 bases). The germline V gene has CDR1 WSHSY and CDR2 SAAADI. Between the trimmed V and J ends, which lost 2 bases and 0 bases, there was a span of 17 bases. The CDR3 sequence is 18 residues long. The CDR3 DNA reads TGCGCCAGCAGTGAGAGTCGGGGGTGGGCCTATAGCAATCAGCCCCAGCATTTT. Translation: CASSESRGWAYSNQPQHF.

V and J are TRBV5-1 and TRBJ2-5; D gene uncertain. The ends were cut back, 0 bases at V and 5 bases at J, with 11 bases in the middle. The CDR3 has 14 residues. The germline V gene has CDR1 SGHRS and CDR2 YFSETQ. CDR3 sequence (DNA): TGCGCCAGCAGCTTGGGGCGGCCTGAGGAGACCCAGTACTTC. Amino acid sequence: CASSLGRPEETQYF. Drawing the rest from reference TRBV5-1 and TRBJ2-5, the complete variable domain is KAGVTQTPRYLIKTRGQQVTLSCSPISGHRSVSWYQQTPGQGLQFLFEYFSETQRNKGNFPGRFSGRQFSNSRSEMNVSTLELGDSALYLCASSLGRPEETQYFGPGTRLLVL.

The chain carries TRBV5-6 and TRBJ1-5, with unresolved D. The V gene lost 4 bases and the J gene lost 7 bases, with 18 bases spanning the gap. From germline, CDR1 is SGHDT and CDR2 YYEEEE. The CDR3 loop spans 15 amino acids. CDR3 loop: CASSRGTRVGQPQHF. In DNA, the CDR3 is TGTGCCAGCAGCCGGGGTACGCGCGTCGGACAGCCCCAGCATTTT.

The genes are TRBV15 and TRBJ2-5, with D possibly TRBD1 on 6 matching bases. V gave up 1 base and J gave up 1 base, with 10 bases separating them. The CDR3 runs 15 residues. Germline V lookup: CDR1 LNHNV, CDR2 YYDKDF (reference sequence). For the CDR3, the DNA is TGTGCCACCAGCAGAGCCCACAGGGCCCAAGAGACCCAGTACTTC. Translation gives CATSRAHRAQETQYF.

The rearrangement links TRBV27 to TRBJ2-6; D gene ambiguous. Germline V gene sequence: CDR1 MNHEY, CDR2 SMNVEV (reference sequence). The CDR3 is 16 residues long. V dropped 5 bases and J dropped 4 bases, with 15 bases sitting between them. CDR3 nucleotide sequence: TGTGCCAGCAGTCCACGAACAGCGACGGGGGCCAACGTCCTGACTTTC. It encodes CASSPRTATGANVLTF.

The chain recombines TRBV6-5 with TRBJ2-3; TRBD1 aligns across 7 bases. Germline lookup yields CDR1 MNHEY and CDR2 SVGAGI. V shed 3 bases and J 1 base; nucleotides not matched to a gene: 4. CDR3 length: 15 amino acids. As DNA, the CDR3 is TGTGCCAGCAGTTATGGACAGGCTCGCACAGATACGCAGTATTTT. The encoded protein is CASSYGQARTDTQYF.

As for this clone: At the DNA level, this CDR3 is encoded by other sequences in the same sample as well. The rearrangement links TRBV9 to TRBJ1-2; possible D gene TRBD1, 5 bases. Germline values: CDR1 SGDLS, CDR2 YYNGEE. CDR3 length: 14 residues. Trimming cost V 2 bases and J 2 bases, with 10 bases left between them. The DNA of the CDR3 is TGTGCCAGCAGCGTTGGGGGTTTAAACTATGGCTACACCTTC. Amino acid sequence: CASSVGGLNYGYTF.

The chain couples TRBV7-2 to TRBJ2-1; 8 bases line up with TRBD2. The V gene's germline CDR1 is SGHTA and CDR2 FQGNSA. CDR3 length equals 17 residues. After removal of 6 bases from V and 9 bases from J, the junction contained 19 bases not matched to a gene. The DNA of the CDR3 is TGTGCCAGCAGTCCTAGACCAGCGGGAGAAGGATACGGTGAGCAGTTCTTC. This encodes CASSPRPAGEGYGEQFF.